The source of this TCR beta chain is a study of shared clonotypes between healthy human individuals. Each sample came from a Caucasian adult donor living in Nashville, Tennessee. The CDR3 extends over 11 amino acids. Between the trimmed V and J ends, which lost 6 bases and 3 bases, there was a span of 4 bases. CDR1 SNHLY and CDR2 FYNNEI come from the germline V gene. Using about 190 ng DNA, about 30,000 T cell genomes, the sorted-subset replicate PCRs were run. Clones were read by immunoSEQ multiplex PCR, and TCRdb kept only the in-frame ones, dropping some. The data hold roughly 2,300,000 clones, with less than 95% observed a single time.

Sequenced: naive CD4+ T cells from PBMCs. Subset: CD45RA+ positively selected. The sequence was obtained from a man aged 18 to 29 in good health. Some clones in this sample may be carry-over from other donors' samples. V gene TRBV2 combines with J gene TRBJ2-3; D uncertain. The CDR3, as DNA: TGTGCCAGCAGCAGGACAGATACGCAGTATTTT. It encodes CASSRTDTQYF.